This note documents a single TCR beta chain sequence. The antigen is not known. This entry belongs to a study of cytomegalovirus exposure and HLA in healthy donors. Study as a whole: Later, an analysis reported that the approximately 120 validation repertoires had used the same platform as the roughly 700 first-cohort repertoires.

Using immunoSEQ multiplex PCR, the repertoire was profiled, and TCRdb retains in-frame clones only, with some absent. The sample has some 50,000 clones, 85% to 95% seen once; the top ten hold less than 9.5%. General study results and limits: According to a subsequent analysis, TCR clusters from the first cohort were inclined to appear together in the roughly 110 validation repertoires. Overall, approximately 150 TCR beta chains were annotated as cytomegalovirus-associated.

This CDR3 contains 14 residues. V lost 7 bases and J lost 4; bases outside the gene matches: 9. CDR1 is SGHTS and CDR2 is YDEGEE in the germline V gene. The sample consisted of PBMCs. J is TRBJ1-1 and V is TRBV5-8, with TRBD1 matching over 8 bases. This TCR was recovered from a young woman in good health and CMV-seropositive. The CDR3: CASLPDRERTEAFF. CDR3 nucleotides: TGTGCCAGCTTACCGGACAGGGAGCGCACTGAAGCTTTCTTT. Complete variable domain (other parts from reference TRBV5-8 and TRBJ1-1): EAGVTQSPTHLIKTRGQQATLRCSPISGHTSVYWYQQALGLGLQFLLWYDEGEERNRGNFPPRFSGRQFPNYSSELNVNALELEDSALYLCASLPDRERTEAFFGQGTRLTVV.